This TCR beta chain is drawn from a study of blood T cells in healthy people across ages (dated by TCRdb to the mid-2010s). About the investigation overall: In model experiments, roughly one uniquely barcoded TCR beta cDNA molecule per two T cells was captured by template switching. Age-related changes in TCR beta repertoire diversity were measured in the study by deep sequencing normalized with unique cDNA molecular identifiers. To avoid experimental bias, donors of different ages were distributed randomly across sequencing lanes. Donors were grouped into four age groups: young (average 16 years), middle-aged (39), aged (around 60) and long-lived (about 82). The study analyzed two additional independent replicas of 1 million unique cDNA reads from the same blood draw for two donors, one aged 18 to 30 and one aged 80 or older.

A word on this clonotype: Its target antigen remains unknown. No much larger clonotype is one base removed from it; base qualities were not supplied.

From its cysteine to its phenylalanine, the CDR3 spans 16 amino acids. Kept here is only the CDR3 DNA, which spans 48 bases and is read in frame from base 1. Trimmed from V: 5 bases; trimmed from J: 0 bases; junction bases lacking a gene match: 8. CDR1 and CDR2 are drawn from the germline V gene (reference sequence): MNHEY, SMNVEV. Library preparation was by 5' RACE. TCRdb records Illumina HiSeq 2500 as the sequencer. A second PCR of about 6 to 12 cycles was run with a J-beta primer mix and a sample-barcoded 5' primer. A template-switch 5' adaptor carrying 12 random nucleotides introduced a unique molecular identifier onto each TCR beta cDNA molecule. Each sample yielded at least 2.5 million CDR3-containing paired-end reads. All of the RNA was converted into first-strand cDNA using the Mint cDNA synthesis kit, with a TRBC-specific oligonucleotide serving as the primer. After uracil-DNA glycosylase treatment, a first 18-cycle PCR used universal primers M1SS and BC2_uni_R on all cDNA. On the authors' methods: Each sample was normalized by randomly selecting 1 million high-quality reads, each carrying a distinct molecular identifier. Reads with shared molecular identifiers were discarded instead of being binned into consensus sequences. MiTCR, with a Q25 quality threshold and the strictest error-elimination algorithm, was used for CDR3 identification, clonotype clustering and error correction. A nonparametric unseen species model with Euler transformation was used to estimate lower-bound total TCR beta diversity. TCRdb handled the public reads itself, with Q25 trimming in fastp and clone calling in MiXCR, and kept productive beta chains. A single entry per CDR3 protein holds the most common genes and DNA from its merged rows. The V and J calls here are based on TCRdb, not the publication. This sample lists over a million distinct CDR3 sequences; approximately 63% were detected once. 6.7% of the sample rests with the top ten.

Results and caveats for the whole study, not just this receptor: Observed TCR beta diversity per million T cells fell roughly linearly with age, and a significant reduction was already apparent by age around 40. Conclusive comparison of naive and antigen-experienced compartments was prevented by the profiling of bulk unsorted PBMCs. Total diversity estimates from one million sequenced T cells were considered lower bounds and underestimates. Compared with the aged group, more naive CD4+ T cells, fewer expanded clones and increased TCR diversity were shown by the long-lived group, suggesting age selection. The percentage of naive T cells measured by flow cytometry correlated strongly with observed TCR beta diversity. Because the CMV infection status of the donors was unknown, age-related changes in expanded clonotypes may potentially have been confounded.

Donors were a few dozen systemically healthy Caucasian individuals from Russia aged 6 to 90 years. About 10 milliliters of peripheral blood were drawn from each donor into EDTA-treated Vacutainer tubes. PBMCs were isolated by Ficoll-Paque density-gradient centrifugation, with at least 6 million obtained per sample. Total RNA was extracted from PBMCs with Trizol reagent, with at least 5.5 micrograms obtained per sample. Naive CD45RAhigh/CD27high T cell percentages were measured by flow cytometry on a PBMC aliquot from every donor. The sample consisted of blood. The clonotype comes from a man between 18 and 29 years old in good health. The rearrangement joined TRBV27 to TRBJ2-3; 7 central bases correspond to TRBD2. CDR3 sequence: CASSPVGLMSTDTQYF. The DNA is as follows: TGTGCCAGCAGTCCCGTGGGACTAATGAGCACAGATACGCAGTATTTT.